The clone carrying this TCR beta chain was detected once. Its cognate antigen is unknown. The entry originates in a study of a mutant IDH1 vaccine in newly diagnosed glioma. Germline V gene lookup returns CDR1 SGDLS and CDR2 YYNGEE. The CDR3 has 17 residues. Trimming removed 3 bases from V and 0 bases from J, with 15 bases in between. Data came from immunoSEQ multiplex PCR; TCRdb stores just in-frame clones and leaves some out. The profile shows some 55,000 clones, around 90% of them singletons. This sample's time point: week 5, during vaccination. All doses held 300 ug of mutant IDH1 20-mer peptide, with topical imiquimod.

V gene TRBV9 combines with J gene TRBJ1-4; the D is unclear. This TCR came from a woman aged 40 to 50 with glioma. Material: PBMCs, obtained from a glioma patient whose treatment included an IDH1 peptide vaccine. The CDR3 bases are TGTGCCAGCAGCGCAAACGAAGGGATTGCAACTAATGAAAAACTGTTTTTT. Its protein product is CASSANEGIATNEKLFF.